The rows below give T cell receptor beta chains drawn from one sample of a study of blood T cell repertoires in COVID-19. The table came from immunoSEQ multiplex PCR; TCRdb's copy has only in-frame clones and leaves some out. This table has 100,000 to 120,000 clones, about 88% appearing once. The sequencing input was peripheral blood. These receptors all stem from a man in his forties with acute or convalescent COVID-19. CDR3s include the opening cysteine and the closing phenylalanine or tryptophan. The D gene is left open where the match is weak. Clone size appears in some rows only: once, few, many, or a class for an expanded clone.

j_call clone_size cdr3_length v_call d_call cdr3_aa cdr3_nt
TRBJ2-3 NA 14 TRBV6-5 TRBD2 CASSGLGATDTQYF TGTGCCAGCAGCGGACTAGGTGCCACAGATACGCAGTATTTT
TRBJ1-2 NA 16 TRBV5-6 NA CASSLARLITNYGYTF TGTGCCAGCAGCTTGGCCAGGCTGATCACTAACTATGGCTACACCTTC
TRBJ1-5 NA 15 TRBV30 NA CAWSVETGSHQPQHF TGTGCCTGGAGTGTAGAGACAGGTTCACATCAGCCCCAGCATTTT
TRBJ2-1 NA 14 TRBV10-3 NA CAIRPWSSYNEQFF TGTGCCATCAGGCCCTGGAGCTCCTACAATGAGCAGTTCTTC
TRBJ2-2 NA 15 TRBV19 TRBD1 CASSPGTVNTGELFF TGTGCCAGTAGCCCAGGGACAGTTAACACCGGGGAGCTGTTTTTT
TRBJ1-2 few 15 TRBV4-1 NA CASSQDRPGVDGYTF TGCGCCAGCAGCCAAGATCGACCGGGGGTGGATGGCTACACCTTC
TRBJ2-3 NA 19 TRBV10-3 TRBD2 CAISKTTGTSGGAIDTQYF TGTGCCATCAGTAAAACAACCGGGACTAGCGGGGGGGCTATAGATACGCAGTATTTT
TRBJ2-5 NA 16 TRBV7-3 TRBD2 CASSLLGSGVQETQYF TGTGCCAGCAGCTTACTCGGTAGCGGGGTACAAGAGACCCAGTACTTC
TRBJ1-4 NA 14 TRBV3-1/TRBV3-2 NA CASSQLTTPEKLFF TGTGCCAGCAGCCAATTGACTACCCCAGAAAAACTGTTTTTT
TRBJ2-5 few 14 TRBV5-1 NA CASSAETSSGTQYF TGCGCCAGCAGCGCAGAAACTAGCAGTGGGACCCAGTACTTC
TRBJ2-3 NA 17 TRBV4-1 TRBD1 CASSRQMTGMDTDTQYF TGCGCCAGCAGCCGCCAGATGACAGGGATGGACACAGATACGCAGTATTTT
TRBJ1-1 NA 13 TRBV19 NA CASNKWGRAEAFF TGTGCCAGTAATAAGTGGGGGCGCGCTGAAGCTTTCTTT
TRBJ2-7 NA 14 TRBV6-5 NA CASRVDLTSYEQYF TGTGCCAGCAGAGTAGATCTTACCTCCTACGAGCAGTACTTC
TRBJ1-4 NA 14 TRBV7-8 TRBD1 CASSRDRANEKLFF TGTGCCAGCAGCCGGGACAGAGCTAATGAAAAACTGTTTTTT
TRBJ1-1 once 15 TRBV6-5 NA CATRRGSGGNTEAFF TGTGCCACCAGACGGGGATCGGGAGGGAACACTGAAGCTTTCTTT
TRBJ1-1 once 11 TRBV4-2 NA CASSQAAGAFF TGTGCCAGCAGCCAAGCCGCGGGAGCTTTCTTT
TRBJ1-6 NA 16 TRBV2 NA CASSPRAAELNSPLHF TGTGCCAGCAGTCCGAGAGCGGCCGAGCTTAATTCACCCCTCCACTTT
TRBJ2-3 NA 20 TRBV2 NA CASSEALVGGLRFPADTQYF TGTGCCAGCAGTGAAGCGCTCGTGGGGGGGCTGCGATTCCCCGCAGATACGCAGTATTTT
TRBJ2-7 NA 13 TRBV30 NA CAWSVGRAYEQYF TGTGCCTGGAGTGTGGGCAGGGCCTACGAGCAGTACTTC
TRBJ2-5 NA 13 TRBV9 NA CASSGGSQETQYF TGTGCCAGCAGCGGAGGATCACAAGAGACCCAGTACTTC
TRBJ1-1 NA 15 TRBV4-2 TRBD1 CASSQNRGLNTEAFF TGTGCCAGCAGCCAAAACAGGGGGTTGAACACTGAAGCTTTCTTT
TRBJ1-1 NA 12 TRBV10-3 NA CAISTEGTEAFF TGTGCCATCAGTACGGAGGGCACTGAAGCTTTCTTT
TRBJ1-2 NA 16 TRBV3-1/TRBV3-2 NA CASSQESRYPNYGYTF TGTGCCAGCAGCCAAGAGTCGAGGTATCCTAACTATGGCTACACCTTC
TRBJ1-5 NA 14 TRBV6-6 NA CASSPGLTNQPQHF TGTGCCAGCAGTCCAGGGCTAACCAATCAGCCCCAGCATTTT
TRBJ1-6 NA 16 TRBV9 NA CASSRGTIGGNSPLHF TGTGCCAGCAGCCGAGGGACGATCGGGGGAAATTCACCCCTCCACTTT
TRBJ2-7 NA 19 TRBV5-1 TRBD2 CASSLIVGTSGGLSYEQYF TGCGCCAGCAGCTTGATTGTCGGGACTAGCGGGGGTCTATCCTACGAGCAGTACTTC
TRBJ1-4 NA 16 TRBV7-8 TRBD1 CASSNPRGQVNEKLFF TGTGCCAGCAGCAACCCCCGGGGACAGGTTAATGAAAAACTGTTTTTT
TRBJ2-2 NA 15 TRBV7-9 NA CASSFLVTPTGELFF TGTGCCAGCAGCTTTCTGGTAACACCCACCGGGGAGCTGTTTTTT
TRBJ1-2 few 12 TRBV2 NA CATGGANYGYTF TGTGCCACCGGGGGGGCCAACTATGGCTACACCTTC
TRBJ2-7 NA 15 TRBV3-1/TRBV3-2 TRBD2 CASSQGTSGPYEQYF TGTGCCAGCAGCCAAGGGACTAGCGGTCCCTACGAGCAGTACTTC
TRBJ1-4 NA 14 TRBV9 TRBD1 CASSPTGDNEKLFF TGTGCCAGCAGCCCCACAGGGGATAATGAAAAACTGTTTTTT
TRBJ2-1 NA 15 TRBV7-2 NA CASSAELSSYNEQFF TGTGCCAGCAGCGCCGAGTTAAGCTCCTACAATGAGCAGTTCTTC
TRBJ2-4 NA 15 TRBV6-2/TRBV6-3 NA CASSLKGVSKNIQYF TGTGCCAGCAGTTTAAAGGGAGTCTCCAAAAACATTCAGTACTTC
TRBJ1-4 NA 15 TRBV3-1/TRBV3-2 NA CASSPGLGRNEKLFF TGTGCCAGCAGCCCAGGTTTGGGTCGGAATGAAAAACTGTTTTTT
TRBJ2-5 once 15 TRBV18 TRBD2 CASSGRDLYQETQYF TGTGCCAGCTCTGGGAGGGACCTGTACCAAGAGACCCAGTACTTC
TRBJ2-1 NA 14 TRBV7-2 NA CASSLERQGGEQFF TGTGCCAGCAGCTTAGAGCGGCAGGGGGGTGAGCAGTTCTTC
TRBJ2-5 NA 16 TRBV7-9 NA CASSLALGEYQETQYF TGTGCCAGCAGCTTAGCGCTTGGGGAGTACCAAGAGACCCAGTACTTC
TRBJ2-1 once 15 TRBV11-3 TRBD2 CASTKSGGPNNEQFF TGTGCCAGCACCAAAAGCGGGGGGCCGAACAATGAGCAGTTCTTC
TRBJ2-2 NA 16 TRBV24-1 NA CATSAQGNVRTGELFF TGTGCCACCAGTGCCCAGGGTAACGTAAGGACCGGGGAGCTGTTTTTT
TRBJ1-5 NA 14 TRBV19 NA CASSAPGGSQPQHF TGTGCCAGTAGTGCCCCTGGAGGAAGTCAGCCCCAGCATTTT
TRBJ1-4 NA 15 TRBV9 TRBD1 CASSVGWDRGEKLFF TGTGCCAGCAGCGTAGGTTGGGACAGGGGGGAAAAACTGTTTTTT